Listed below are T cell receptor beta chains from one sample, sequenced in a study of blood T cell repertoires in COVID-19. Only in-frame clones appear in the TCRdb table, and some are missing; sequencing was by immunoSEQ multiplex PCR. The sample comprises about 290,000 clones, around four fifths of which are singletons, and approximately 4.1% rests with the top ten. Sequencing was done on a sample of peripheral blood. The receptors were gathered from a woman aged 45-60 years with active or convalescent COVID-19. CDR3s include the opening cysteine and the closing phenylalanine or tryptophan. A D gene is named only where the DNA matches it firmly. A clone size is listed for some rows: how often the clone was seen (once, few, many), or a class if it is expanded.

v_gene	j_gene	d_gene	abundance	CDR3nt	CDR3aa
TRBV10-1	TRBJ2-3	TRBD2	few	TGCGCCAGCAGTGAACTAGCGGAGCTCACAGATACGCAGTATTTT	CASSELAELTDTQYF
TRBV6-5	TRBJ1-1	NA	NA	TGTGCCAGCAGTATACGGACTGCGAACACTGAAGCTTTCTTT	CASSIRTANTEAFF
TRBV30	TRBJ1-4	NA	once	TGTGCCTGGATGGCAGGGGAGGAAAAACTGTTTTTT	CAWMAGEEKLFF
TRBV27	TRBJ1-1	NA	NA	TGTGCCAGCAGTTGGGGCAGGGAAGGCACTGAAGCTTTCTTT	CASSWGREGTEAFF
TRBV19	TRBJ1-1	NA	NA	TGTGCCAGTAGTATTGGGGGGGCTACTGAAGCTTTCTTT	CASSIGGATEAFF
TRBV24-1	TRBJ1-1	NA	NA	TGTGCCACCAGTGATCCCGGCACTGAAGCTTTCTTT	CATSDPGTEAFF
TRBV14	TRBJ1-4	TRBD1	NA	TGTGCCAGCAGCCTTCGAACAGGGGGTGAAAAACTGTTTTTT	CASSLRTGGEKLFF
TRBV7-9	TRBJ1-1	NA	NA	TGTGCCAGCAGCTTCTCCGATGCGGGACCGTTAAACACTGAAGCTTTCTTT	CASSFSDAGPLNTEAFF
TRBV20-1	TRBJ2-5	NA	NA	TGCAGTGCTAGTAGAACGATGGAGGTCCAAGAGACCCAGTACTTC	CSASRTMEVQETQYF
TRBV20-1	TRBJ2-2	TRBD2	NA	TGCAGTGCTAGTTTTGTTAGTTGGGTGTCTGTCGAGGGGCTAGCGGGAGTATACACCGGGGAGCTGTTTTTT	CSASFVSWVSVEGLAGVYTGELFF
TRBV27	TRBJ2-3	NA	once	TGTGCCAGCAGTTTGCTCTATCCCACAGATACGCAGTATTTT	CASSLLYPTDTQYF
TRBV19	TRBJ1-2	TRBD1	NA	TGTGCCAGTACCTCGACAGGGGGTAACTATGGCTACACCTTC	CASTSTGGNYGYTF
TRBV19	TRBJ1-6	NA	NA	TGTGCCAGTAGTATCCCCCGTGCGAACAATTCACCCCTCCACTTT	CASSIPRANNSPLHF
TRBV5-6	TRBJ1-1	NA	NA	TGTGCCAGCAGCCTACAGCTCTTTGAAGCTTTCTTT	CASSLQLFEAFF
TRBV4-2	TRBJ2-1	TRBD2	NA	TGTGCCAGCAGCCAAGGTTCGGGAGGGTTCAATGAGCAGTTCTTC	CASSQGSGGFNEQFF
TRBV25-1	TRBJ1-4	NA	NA	TGTGCCAGCAGTGAACATTCAACTAATGAAAAACTGTTTTTT	CASSEHSTNEKLFF
TRBV6-5	TRBJ1-1	NA	many	TGTGCCAGCAACCTAGACGAAGCCGGGACTGAAGCTTTCTTT	CASNLDEAGTEAFF
TRBV7-2	TRBJ1-1	TRBD1	NA	TGTGCCAGCAGCTCACAGGGGGGGGACACTGAAGCTTTCTTT	CASSSQGGDTEAFF
TRBV2	TRBJ2-1	TRBD1	few	TGTGCCAGCAGATTGGACAGGGGGCATTACAATGAGCAGTTCTTC	CASRLDRGHYNEQFF
TRBV11-2	TRBJ1-4	NA	NA	TGTGCCAGCAGCCCTCGTGGAGGGGTGTTTGAAAAACTGTTTTTT	CASSPRGGVFEKLFF
TRBV2	TRBJ1-3	TRBD1	NA	TGTGCCAGCAGAGATGATTTAGGCAGGGGGCGCGGAAACACCATATATTTT	CASRDDLGRGRGNTIYF
TRBV5-1	TRBJ1-1	NA	NA	TGCGCCAGCAGCTCGCAGGAAAACACTGAAGCTTTCTTT	CASSSQENTEAFF
TRBV28	TRBJ2-5	TRBD2	NA	TGTGCCAGCGTTAACTCCGGACTAGCGGAACAAGAGACCCAGTACTTC	CASVNSGLAEQETQYF
TRBV5-4	TRBJ2-1	TRBD1	NA	TGTGCCAGCAGCTTGGCACAGGGGGAGTACAATGAGCAGTTCTTC	CASSLAQGEYNEQFF
TRBV7-9	TRBJ2-3	NA	once	TGTGCCAGCAGGTTTGGAAGCCAGGCAGATACGCAGTATTTT	CASRFGSQADTQYF
TRBV6-5	TRBJ1-1	TRBD1	few	TGTGCCAGCAGTTACTATCGACAGGGAAACACTGAAGCTTTCTTT	CASSYYRQGNTEAFF
TRBV11-2	TRBJ2-5	NA	NA	TGTGCCAGCAGCTTAGATTGGTCAACCGGCGGCGAGACCCAGTACTTC	CASSLDWSTGGETQYF
TRBV11-2	TRBJ1-3	NA	NA	TGTGCCAGCAGCCCTCTCCTGACAGTGCTCTCTGGAAACACCATATATTTT	CASSPLLTVLSGNTIYF
TRBV5-1	TRBJ2-2	NA	NA	TGCGCCAGCAGCCTTACCCCGCTTTCGGGTTTGAACACCGGGGAGCTGTTTTTT	CASSLTPLSGLNTGELFF
TRBV27	TRBJ2-3	TRBD2	NA	TGTGCCAGCAGCCGGACTAGCGGGACGCAGTATTTT	CASSRTSGTQYF
TRBV2	TRBJ1-1	NA	NA	TGTGCCAGCACGGGGTCGAGGGACATCATGAACACTGAAGCTTTCTTT	CASTGSRDIMNTEAFF
TRBV5-5	TRBJ1-5	TRBD1	few	TGTGCCAGCAGCGAGTCAGGACAGGGGGATCAGCCCCAGCATTTT	CASSESGQGDQPQHF
TRBV11-2	TRBJ1-2	NA	NA	TGTGCCAGCAGCTTAGATAGTTCGCGGAGTGGGGGCTACACCTTC	CASSLDSSRSGGYTF
TRBV2	TRBJ2-1	TRBD1	NA	TGTGCCAGCAGTGGGGACAGGGTGTCGAATGAGCAGTTCTTC	CASSGDRVSNEQFF
TRBV24-1	TRBJ2-7	NA	once	TGTGCCACCAGTGATGCAGGGCCCTCCTACGAGCAGTACTTC	CATSDAGPSYEQYF
TRBV5-1	TRBJ1-2	TRBD1	few	TGCGCCAGCAGCTTGTTCGGACAGGGTTCGGACTATGGCTACACCTTC	CASSLFGQGSDYGYTF
TRBV19	TRBJ1-1	NA	NA	TGTGCCAGTAGTCCCGAGACTCCCTTAAGCACTGAAGCTTTCTTT	CASSPETPLSTEAFF
TRBV18	TRBJ2-5	TRBD1	NA	TGTGCCAGCTCACCAGGGACAGGGAGGAGAGAGACCCAGTACTTC	CASSPGTGRRETQYF
TRBV7-2	TRBJ2-7	NA	NA	TGTGCCAGCAGCTTCCAAGCTGGCTACGAGCAGTACTTC	CASSFQAGYEQYF
TRBV3-1/TRBV3-2	TRBJ2-1	TRBD2	NA	TGTGCCAGCAGCCCTATCCGGACTAGCGGTTACAATGAGCAGTTCTTC	CASSPIRTSGYNEQFF
TRBV5-6	TRBJ2-2	NA	NA	TGTGCCAGCAGTTCAAGCGACAGGATCTCCGGGGAGCTGTTTTTT	CASSSSDRISGELFF
TRBV28	TRBJ2-7	TRBD2	NA	TGTGCCAGCAGCTCCCCGGGGACTAGCGGGTACCACGAGCAGTACTTC	CASSSPGTSGYHEQYF
TRBV25-1	TRBJ1-2	NA	NA	TGTGCCAGCAGTGGCCTTGGGCCGGATGGCTACACCTTC	CASSGLGPDGYTF
TRBV5-1	TRBJ1-1	NA	NA	TGCGCCAGCAGCAGGGACACATTGAACACTGAAGCTTTCTTT	CASSRDTLNTEAFF
TRBV7-2	TRBJ2-1	TRBD1	NA	TGTGCCAGCAGCCTCACAGGGGGCTCCTACAATGAGCAGTTCTTC	CASSLTGGSYNEQFF
TRBV19	TRBJ2-6	NA	NA	TGTGCCAGTAGTATACAGGTCTCTGGGGCCAACGTCCTGACTTTC	CASSIQVSGANVLTF
TRBV2	TRBJ1-5	TRBD1	NA	TGTGCCAGCGGGGGGACAGGATCTCCCGGGGCCCAGCATTTT	CASGGTGSPGAQHF
TRBV2	TRBJ2-1	NA	NA	TGTGCCAGCAGTGATCTCGGGACACGCTCCTACAATGAGCAGTTCTTC	CASSDLGTRSYNEQFF
TRBV5-1	TRBJ2-3	TRBD2	NA	TGCGCCAGCAGCCCTCGACTAGCGGGAGGGTCCACAGATACGCAGTATTTT	CASSPRLAGGSTDTQYF